Given below is one TCR beta chain in context. This clonotype was seen more than once but under ten times. The target of this receptor is not known. A much larger clone lies a single base off, so this may be a read error. The sample is drawn from a study of CD8+CD57+ T cells in acquired aplastic anemia (dated by TCRdb to the late 2010s). In terms of the full investigation: A mean of approximately 3 ug of DNA, ranging from roughly 0.19 to 27.4 ug, was extracted from sorted CD4+ and CD8+ cells. A CD8+CD57+ expansion meant a frequency higher than the mean frequency seen in healthy subjects.

General conclusions and limits of the study: Between patients and healthy controls, no significant difference in CD8+ Simpson's diversity was found (P=0.060). Although some 28 CD8+ CDR3 sequences were shared by patients and controls, these sequences appeared highly expressed in patients and within the immunodominant clones of patients.

Expansion of CD8+CD57+ cells had been shown by flow cytometry in the patients chosen for sequencing. Every patient had a diagnosis of severe acquired aplastic anemia based on International Study of Aplastic Anemia and Agranulocytosis and Camitta criteria. No patient had received any therapy when blood was sampled. In this study, sorted CD4+ and CD8+ T cells from the blood of healthy subjects and of severe aplastic anemia patients had their TCR repertoires deep-sequenced. In the USA, patient enrollment took place under clinicaltrials.gov protocols 00001620, 01623167, 00001397, 00071045, 00081523 and 00961064. Ficoll-Paque density gradient centrifugation was used to isolate peripheral blood mononuclear cells. Before DNA was extracted, CD4+ and CD8+ T cells were sorted using either FACS or magnetic beads. The CDR3 sequence holds 15 residues, the cysteine and phenylalanine included. Just the 45-base CDR3 DNA is kept, in frame starting at base 1. The germline V gene gives CDR1 as SGHVS and CDR2 as FNYEAQ.

TCR beta VDJ combination and CDR3 sequence profiling used genomic DNA as the template. An Illumina HiSeq 2000 was the platform used for TCR repertoire sequencing. As for the original processing: TRBV/TRBJ rearrangement plots, CDR3 size and DJ length profiles, and Simpson's diversity index were used to evaluate the repertoires. Whichever DNA sequence was most abundant in the deep sequencing data was defined as the immunodominant clone. CDR3 amino acid sequences were checked for sharing between subjects and were compared against published repertoires and the VDJdb database. TCRdb trimmed public reads at Q25 via fastp, called clones via MiXCR and kept in-frame beta chains. Each record represents a unique CDR3 protein, reported with the most common genes and DNA among its rows. These V and J calls are TCRdb output, not the study's own analysis. The sample profile shows hundreds of thousands of distinct CDR3 sequences; around 43% of them were found once. The ten largest clonotypes hold approximately 7.8% of the sample.

In this chain, TRBV7-6 is recombined with TRBJ2-1; TRBD1 is possibly the D segment (5 matching bases). The sequenced material came from sorted CD4+, CD8+, or CD8+CD57+ T cells (not recorded which) from PBMCs. The sequence was collected from a human donor with aplastic anemia. The nucleotides are TGTGCCAGCAGCTTAGACAGGAGCTCCTACGATGAGCAGTTCTTC. The encoded protein is CASSLDRSSYDEQFF.